Shown below are 20 T cell receptor beta chains from a single sample sequenced in a study of shared clonotypes between healthy human individuals. Using immunoSEQ multiplex PCR, the repertoire was profiled, and TCRdb retains in-frame clones only, with some absent. The sample includes approximately 1.5 million clones, around 98.5% of them seen just once. Sequenced input: naive CD4+ T cells sorted from blood. As for subset: CD45RA+ positively selected. The origin of the receptors is a man between 25 and 39 years old in good health.

The chain has TRBV5-1 and TRBJ2-1, with 11 positions matching TRBD2. Germline CDR1 and CDR2: SGHRS and YFSETQ. This CDR3 is built from 17 residues. The J segment lost 16 bases and the V segment lost 0 bases, leaving 18 bases of the junction unmatched. Here the CDR3 DNA reads TGCGCCAGCAGCTTGGCCGGGAGAGTAGCGGGAGGGCCAAGTAGTTTCTTC. Its translation is CASSLAGRVAGGPSSFF. The full variable domain, its missing parts supplied by reference TRBV5-1 and TRBJ2-1, is KAGVTQTPRYLIKTRGQQVTLSCSPISGHRSVSWYQQTPGQGLQFLFEYFSETQRNKGNFPGRFSGRQFSNSRSEMNVSTLELGDSALYLCASSLAGRVAGGPSSFFGPGTRLTVL.

The V and J genes are TRBV27 and TRBJ1-2; TRBD1 matches at 12 bases. The CDR3 is 14 residues long. Unmatched junction bases numbered 10, after V lost 9 bases and J lost 8 bases. In germline, CDR1 is MNHEY, CDR2 SMNVEV (reference sequence). The CDR3 DNA reads as TGTGCCAGTCGCCGGGACAGGGGGCGCGGAGGCTACACCTTC. Translated, it gives CASRRDRGRGGYTF.

The chain is built from TRBV6-1 and TRBJ1-4; D perhaps matches TRBD1 (6 bases). The CDR3 length is 13 residues. The V gene lost 7 bases and the J gene lost 8 bases, with 14 bases spanning the gap. Germline V gene sequence: CDR1 MNHNS, CDR2 SASEGT. CDR3 nucleotides: TGTGCCAGCAACGGACAGCTGGGGGAAAAACTGTTTTTT. The encoded protein is CASNGQLGEKLFF.

The chain has TRBV11-3 and TRBJ2-7; 10 positions agree with TRBD2. CDR1 SGHNT and CDR2 YENEEA come from the germline V gene. The trim removed 3 bases at V and 2 bases at J, leaving 7 bases unmatched. CDR3 length equals 16 residues. CDR3 region: CASSLPGTSAPYEQYF. CDR3 DNA: TGTGCCAGCAGCTTGCCCGGGACTAGCGCTCCCTACGAGCAGTACTTC.

V usage is TRBV5-1 and J usage is TRBJ2-7; the D gene is possibly TRBD2 (6 bases). This CDR3 spans 13 amino acids. The germline CDR1 and CDR2 sequences are SGHRS and YFSETQ. Trimming removed 5 bases from V and 2 bases from J, with 11 bases in between. The CDR3 region is CASSGGKAYEQYF. CDR3 nucleotides: TGCGCCAGCAGTGGAGGGAAGGCCTACGAGCAGTACTTC.

V usage is TRBV30 and J usage is TRBJ1-5; D ambiguous. The CDR3 length is 13 residues. The ends were cut back, 3 bases at V and 5 bases at J, with 11 bases in the middle. Germline CDR1 is GTSNPN and CDR2 is SVGIG (reference sequence). For the CDR3, the DNA is TGTGCCTGGAGCTCAGGAGCCGATCAGCCCCAGCATTTT. Translation: CAWSSGADQPQHF.

The gene calls are TRBV28 and TRBJ1-3; unclear D gene. Germline V gives CDR1 MDHEN, CDR2 SYDVKM. V was cut by 0 bases and J by 2 bases, with 5 bases left in between. CDR3 length: 14 amino acids. CDR3 loop: CASSLWVPGNTIYF. The CDR3 DNA follows: TGTGCCAGCAGTTTATGGGTACCTGGAAACACCATATATTTT.

The genes are TRBV7-7 and TRBJ2-1; D gene uncertain. Trimming removed 2 bases from V and 8 bases from J, with 16 bases in between. Looked up from germline, CDR1 is SSHAT and CDR2 is FNYEAQ (reference sequence). There are 15 residues in the CDR3. The CDR3 here is CASSLNPAGEDEQFF. For the CDR3, the DNA is TGTGCCAGCAGCTTAAACCCTGCTGGGGAAGATGAGCAGTTCTTC. The whole variable domain, filled in from reference TRBV7-7 and TRBJ2-1, reads GAGVSQSPRYKVTKRGQDVTLRCDPISSHATLYWYQQALGQGPEFLTYFNYEAQPDKSGLPSDRFSAERPEGSISTLTIQRTEQRDSAMYRCASSLNPAGEDEQFFGPGTRLTVL.

The rearrangement joins TRBV7-2 to TRBJ1-2, with TRBD1 as a possible D gene (6 bases). Germline CDR1 is SGHTA and CDR2 is FQGNSA. The CDR3 runs to 15 residues. Trimming pared 1 base from V and 4 bases from J, leaving 13 bases between. The CDR3 nucleotides read TGTGCCAGCAGCTTAGAAGGGGGGCCCGTCTATGGCTACACCTTC. Translation gives CASSLEGGPVYGYTF.

The table lists this clone with a count of one. This rearrangement joins TRBV19 to TRBJ2-7, with no clear D. Germline CDR1 reads LNHDA; CDR2 reads SQIVND (reference sequence). Trimming took off 6 bases at V and 2 bases at J, with 11 bases between the two ends. The length of the CDR3 is 13 residues. CDR3 coding DNA: TGTGCCAGTAGGAAAACAGCGACCTACGAGCAGTACTTC. Its protein product is CASRKTATYEQYF.

The V call is TRBV29-1, the J call TRBJ1-5; D possibly corresponds to TRBD1 (5 bases). This CDR3 comprises 13 residues. Per the germline V gene, CDR1 is SQVTM and CDR2 is ANQGSEA. V gave up 6 bases and J gave up 6 bases, with 15 bases separating them. The chain's CDR3 is CSVTDGGAQPQHF. In DNA, the CDR3 is TGCAGCGTAACTGATGGGGGTGCTCAGCCCCAGCATTTT.

V is TRBV9 and J is TRBJ2-7; D ambiguous. CDR1 and CDR2 from the germline V gene are SGDLS and YYNGEE. The CDR3 contains 14 residues. V lost 3 bases and J lost 4, with 14 bases in between. The CDR3 sequence: CASSASGDNYEQYF. As DNA, the CDR3 is TGTGCCAGCAGCGCGTCCGGAGATAATTACGAGCAGTACTTC.

The chain carries TRBV11-1 and TRBJ2-1; TRBD1 agrees at 9 bases. There are 15 residues in the CDR3. J lost 5 bases, V lost 8 bases, and 10 bases had no gene match. CDR1 and CDR2 (germline): SGHAT, FQDESV (reference sequence). CDR3 DNA sequence: TGTGCCAGCCGACCACCGGGACAGGGAAACAATGAGCAGTTCTTC. Translated, it gives CASRPPGQGNNEQFF.

On this clone itself: One end of the junction varies from germline; a read error may be responsible. The chain carries TRBV5-1 and TRBJ2-1, with 11 bases lining up with TRBD2. Per germline, CDR1 SGHRS and CDR2 YFSETQ. The CDR3 totals 15 residues. The CDR3 DNA reads TGCGCCAGCAGCTTGGATGGGGTAGCGGGAGGGCCGTTGGTCTTC. It is translated as CASSLDGVAGGPLVF. Combining the CDR3 with reference TRBV5-1 and TRBJ2-1 gives the whole variable domain KAGVTQTPRYLIKTRGQQVTLSCSPISGHRSVSWYQQTPGQGLQFLFEYFSETQRNKGNFPGRFSGRQFSNSRSEMNVSTLELGDSALYLCASSLDGVAGGPLVFGPGTRLTVL.

V gene TRBV9 combines with J gene TRBJ2-2, with a tentative D call TRBD2 (6 bases). CDR3 length equals 14 residues. Trimming pared 4 bases from V and 2 bases from J, leaving 9 bases between. Germline-derived CDR1 and CDR2 are SGDLS and YYNGEE. CDR3 amino acids: CASSRDFNTGELFF. DNA for the CDR3: TGTGCCAGCAGCCGGGACTTCAACACCGGGGAGCTGTTTTTT.

This sequence joins TRBV6-5 and TRBJ2-5; 10 positions match TRBD1. The CDR3 is made up of 14 amino acids. Germline loops: CDR1 MNHEY, CDR2 SVGAGI. The J segment lost 3 bases and the V segment lost 6 bases, leaving 4 bases of the junction unmatched. CDR3 in amino acids: CASRRDRGKETQYF. The DNA of the CDR3 is TGTGCCAGCAGGCGGGACAGGGGTAAAGAGACCCAGTACTTC.

In DNA form, the CDR3 reads TGTGCCAGCAGACCACAGGGAAGGAACACTGAAGCTTTCTTT. It is translated as CASRPQGRNTEAFF. The rearrangement uses TRBV28 and TRBJ1-1, with D tentatively TRBD1 (6 bases). The germline V gene has CDR1 MDHEN and CDR2 SYDVKM. The ends were cut back, 6 bases at V and 1 base at J, with 12 bases in the middle. The CDR3 consists of 14 residues.

The chain carries TRBV7-2 and TRBJ1-1; 8 bases line up with TRBD1. Trimming at V came to 4 bases and at J to 6 bases, leaving 7 bases not matched to a gene. CDR1 SGHTA and CDR2 FQGNSA come from the germline V gene. This CDR3 has 14 amino acids. The chain's CDR3 is CASSSRQGRAEAFF. The CDR3 DNA reads as TGTGCCAGCAGCTCAAGACAGGGGAGGGCTGAAGCTTTCTTT.

This rearrangement joins TRBV7-9 to TRBJ1-2; TRBD1 matches at 8 bases. Germline CDR1 and CDR2: SEHNR and FQNEAQ (reference sequence). Trimming removed 6 bases from V and 4 bases from J; junction bases left unmatched: 10. The CDR3 is 15 residues long. The CDR3 DNA reads TGTGCCAGCAGAGGATCCGGGCAGGGGGCCTATGGCTACACCTTC. It yields the protein CASRGSGQGAYGYTF.

The CDR3 nucleotides are TGTGCCAGCAGTCAAACTAGCGCCTACAATGAGCAGTTCTTC. Translation gives CASSQTSAYNEQFF. This rearrangement joins TRBV11-3 to TRBJ2-1; 7 nucleotides align to TRBD2. V was clipped by 6 bases and J by 2 bases; unmatched bases: 4. Germline lookup yields CDR1 SGHNT and CDR2 YENEEA. This CDR3 is built from 14 residues.